This passage covers 14 T cell receptor beta chains from one sample sequenced in a study of blood T cell repertoires in COVID-19. Sequencing used immunoSEQ multiplex PCR; TCRdb keeps in-frame clones, though not all of them. The sample lists some 100,000 clones; 86% were seen once. The sample consisted of peripheral blood. These receptors were collected from a man over 45 with acute or convalescent COVID-19.

J is TRBJ1-1 and V is TRBV11-2, with D perhaps TRBD1 (5 bases). From germline, CDR1 is SGHAT and CDR2 FQNNGV. The CDR3 has 15 amino acids. Trimming took off 5 bases at V and 3 bases at J, with 16 bases between the two ends. This CDR3 is CASSPARGTYTEAFF. The CDR3 bases are TGTGCCAGCAGCCCGGCGCGGGGGACCTACACTGAAGCTTTCTTT.

The chain has TRBV27 and TRBJ1-1; 7 bases map to TRBD1. The CDR3 runs 17 residues. Germline V gene data show CDR1 as MNHEY and CDR2 as SMNVEV (reference sequence). V lost 6 bases and J lost 0; bases outside the gene matches: 13. DNA for the CDR3: TGTGCCAGCAGCTCACACCAAAACAGGGGAGTGAACACTGAAGCTTTCTTT. Protein product: CASSSHQNRGVNTEAFF.

J is TRBJ2-7 and V is TRBV12-5; perhaps TRBD2 as D (5 bases). The CDR3 covers 13 residues. Trimming left V 2 bases short and J 5 bases short, with 10 bases between. Germline CDR1 LGHNT, CDR2 FRNRAP. CDR3: CASGLRLLDEQYF. The CDR3 DNA sequence: TGTGCTAGTGGTTTGCGACTATTGGACGAGCAGTACTTC.

This chain links TRBV6-6 with TRBJ1-1; no clear D gene. This CDR3 comprises 13 residues. The germline gives CDR1 MNHNY, CDR2 SVGAGI (reference sequence). V lost 7 bases and J lost 1, with 10 bases in between. The CDR3 coding sequence is TGTGCCAGCACGCCCGGGAAGAACACTGAAGCTTTCTTT. Amino acid sequence: CASTPGKNTEAFF.

CDR3 amino acids: CATSQGGTEAFF. The DNA of the CDR3 is TGTGCCACCAGTCAGGGGGGCACTGAAGCTTTCTTT. This chain connects TRBV24-1 to TRBJ1-1; 7 nucleotides align to TRBD1. The CDR3 totals 12 residues. Trimming cost V 6 bases and J 4 bases; bases outside gene matches: 1. CDR1 KGHDR and CDR2 SFDVKD come from the germline V gene.

J is TRBJ2-3 and V is TRBV10-2; 8 bases are shared with TRBD2. The trim removed 3 bases at V and 1 base at J, leaving 6 bases unmatched. This CDR3 contains 16 residues. CDR1 and CDR2 from the germline V gene are WSHSY and SAAADI. CDR3 loop: CASSDPSGPGTDTQYF. DNA for the CDR3: TGCGCCAGCAGTGACCCTAGCGGGCCTGGCACAGATACGCAGTATTTT.

This chain connects TRBV6-1 to TRBJ2-7; TRBD2 agrees at 11 bases. The V gene end was trimmed by 0 bases and the J gene end by 7 bases; junction bases not matched to a gene: 8. The CDR3 is made up of 16 amino acids. Germline V CDR1 and CDR2: MNHNS, SASEGT. The CDR3 nucleotides are TGTGCCAGCAGTGAAGCAACTAGCGGGAGACTCGGGGAGCAGTACTTC. Translated, it gives CASSEATSGRLGEQYF.

A single count supports this clone. V usage is TRBV27 and J usage is TRBJ1-5, with D perhaps matching TRBD1 (5 bases). The V end lost 3 bases, the J end lost 6 bases, and 12 bases lay between the germline ends. This CDR3 has 14 residues. Per the germline V gene, CDR1 is MNHEY and CDR2 is SMNVEV (reference sequence). The DNA for the CDR3 is TGTGCCAGCAGTTTCGGGAGGGGAGCTCAGCCCCAGCATTTT. Protein product: CASSFGRGAQPQHF.

The J gene is TRBJ2-1, the V gene TRBV5-4; TRBD2 matches 8 bases. CDR3 length: 17 residues. Per the germline V gene, CDR1 is SGHNT and CDR2 is YYREEE (reference sequence). V lost 2 bases to trimming and J lost 0 bases; unmatched junction nucleotides: 7. The CDR3 loop reads CASSFLGGGSSYNEQFF. The CDR3 DNA sequence: TGTGCCAGCAGCTTTCTCGGCGGGGGGAGCTCCTACAATGAGCAGTTCTTC. The variable domain in full, with the rest retrieved from reference TRBV5-4 and TRBJ2-1, is ETGVTQSPTHLIKTRGQQVTLRCSSQSGHNTVSWYQQALGQGPQFIFQYYREEENGRGNFPPRFSGLQFPNYSSELNVNALELDDSALYLCASSFLGGGSSYNEQFFGPGTRLTVL.

The V gene is TRBV9, the J gene TRBJ2-2; no reliable D call. The CDR3 spans 13 residues. Trimming left V 2 bases short and J 1 base short, with 3 bases between. The germline gives CDR1 SGDLS, CDR2 YYNGEE. CDR3 amino acids: CASSVRNTGELFF. In DNA form, the CDR3 reads TGTGCCAGCAGCGTTAGGAACACCGGGGAGCTGTTTTTT.

This clone was counted a single time. This chain connects TRBV5-6 to TRBJ2-3, with D uncertain. The CDR3 has 12 residues. The V and J ends lost 1 base and 6 bases respectively, with 6 bases between them. Per germline, CDR1 SGHDT and CDR2 YYEEEE. CDR3 amino acids: CASSLSEDTQYF. CDR3 in DNA: TGTGCCAGCAGCTTGTCGGAGGATACGCAGTATTTT.

The rearrangement links TRBV20-1 to TRBJ2-7, with D unclear. The CDR3 loop spans 11 amino acids. CDR1 and CDR2 (germline): DFQATT, SNEGSKA (reference sequence). V was clipped by 4 bases and J by 4 bases, with 8 bases between them. The CDR3 loop reads CSATRNYEQYF. In DNA form, the CDR3 reads TGCAGTGCTACCAGAAATTACGAGCAGTACTTC.

The CDR3 coding sequence is TGTGCCAGCTCACCTACGCAGGGCAAAGAGACCCAGTACTTC. Translated: CASSPTQGKETQYF. The genes are TRBV18 and TRBJ2-5; tentatively, D is TRBD1 (5 bases). CDR1 is KGHSH, CDR2 LQKENI, per germline. V was shortened by 3 bases and J by 3 bases, with 11 bases between the two germline ends. The length of the CDR3 is 14 residues.

V is TRBV6-6 and J is TRBJ2-7, with 7 bases fitting TRBD1. The trim removed 7 bases at V and 3 bases at J, leaving 15 bases unmatched. The germline CDR1 and CDR2 sequences are MNHNY and SVGAGI (reference sequence). This CDR3 region has 16 residues. This CDR3 is CASTSGTGTDFYEQYF. CDR3 nucleotides: TGTGCCAGCACTTCGGGAACCGGGACAGATTTCTACGAGCAGTACTTC.